The sequence of this TCR beta chain was determined in a study of cytomegalovirus exposure and HLA in healthy donors. Study-wide results and limits: Certain indistinguishable V segments, among them TRBV6-2 and TRBV6-3, were excluded.

As regards this clone: Its specificity is not known.

V dropped 0 bases and J dropped 4 bases, with 13 bases sitting between them. Germline CDR1 SGHNT, CDR2 YYREEE (reference sequence). The CDR3 is 15 residues long. PCR employed 60 Vbeta and 13 Jbeta primers. TCRdb keeps only in-frame clones here, not all; method: immunoSEQ multiplex PCR. The profile shows under 200,000 clones, roughly 80% of them singletons. Sequencing input: PBMCs. The V and J genes are TRBV5-4 and TRBJ2-5, with D tentatively TRBD2 (7 bases). The clonotype was recovered from a man between 45 and 60 years old in good health and CMV-seronegative. In DNA form, the CDR3 reads TGTGCCAGCAGCTTGGGAGGGGAGGGGGGAGAGACCCAGTACTTC. Translating it yields CASSLGGEGGETQYF.